Listed below are T cell receptor beta chains from one sample, sequenced in a study of blood T cell repertoires in COVID-19. Repertoires were generated with immunoSEQ multiplex PCR, while TCRdb's copy carries only in-frame clones and drops some. The repertoire consists of more than 150,000 clones, with approximately 80% occurring once and the leading ten covering more than 10%. Sequenced: peripheral blood. The source of these receptors is an elderly woman with COVID-19, enrolled during active disease. CDR3s leave out the opening cysteine and the closing phenylalanine or tryptophan. The D gene is left open where the match is weak.

length	J	V	D	CDR3
11	TRBJ2-5	TRBV6-5	.	ASMGQLQETQY
11	TRBJ1-2	TRBV6-5	.	ATEKGGRYGYT
15	TRBJ2-1	TRBV7-9	TRBD1	ASSILRGGQGSHEQF
9	TRBJ1-1	TRBV24-1	.	ATRGGAEAF
15	TRBJ2-7	TRBV27	TRBD1	ASSLTLFDRGQGEQY
13	TRBJ1-1	TRBV27	TRBD1	ASSPRPGTGGEAF
11	TRBJ2-7	TRBV13	.	ASSLARTYEQY
11	TRBJ1-2	TRBV19	.	ASSLLWGHGYT
11	TRBJ1-1	TRBV20-1	.	SASRTGNTEAF
12	TRBJ2-2	TRBV11-3	.	ASSLDFLYGELF
13	TRBJ1-3	TRBV11-2	.	ASSSTREGGNTIY
14	TRBJ2-7	TRBV5-6	.	ASSLGAGYLSYEQY
14	TRBJ1-3	TRBV19	TRBD1	ASRPGTGSSGNTIY
12	TRBJ2-1	TRBV5-4	.	ASSLRQGGDEQF
13	TRBJ2-7	TRBV6-5	.	ASSRQDTSSYEQY
13	TRBJ2-7	TRBV19	TRBD2	ASSIGLAVSYEQY
12	TRBJ1-5	TRBV2	.	ASEGGAGNQPQH